The 27 T cell receptor beta chains reported below all come from one sample, sequenced in a study of T cells in Graves' hyperthyroidism and ophthalmopathy. Template material for amplifying TCR beta CDR3 regions consisted of RNA transcripts. The HTBI primer set was used in a first-round RT-PCR of the TCR CDR3. TCRdb used MiXCR to reprocess the multiplex PCR reads, holding one entry per CDR3 protein. The repertoire holds about 480,000 distinct CDR3 sequences, with 13% to 15% as singletons. The sequenced material came from blood. These receptors were taken from a woman aged 18 to 35 with Graves' hyperthyroidism.

The CDR3 loop is CASSYGTSGSREGLFF. The CDR3 DNA reads TGTGCCAGCAGTTACGGGACTAGCGGGAGCAGAGAGGGGCTGTTTTTT. The genes are TRBV6-5 and TRBJ2-2; 14 positions match TRBD2. Trimming took 2 bases from V and 13 from J; bases not matched to a gene: 9. Germline V gives CDR1 MNHEY, CDR2 SVGAGI. The CDR3 extends over 16 amino acids.

This clonotype was detected many times. The chain joins TRBV9 to TRBJ2-5; no clear D gene. The germline V and J ends were trimmed by 0 bases and 5 bases, with 11 bases remaining between them. The germline V gene encodes CDR1 SGDLS and CDR2 YYNGEE. The length of the CDR3 is 14 residues. CDR3 sequence: CASSVEGWRETQYF. Written as DNA, the CDR3 is TGTGCCAGCAGCGTAGAGGGATGGCGGGAGACCCAGTACTTC.

As regards this clonotype: A read error may produce the germline difference seen at one junction end. The chain couples TRBV6-6 to TRBJ2-1; D unresolved. The CDR3 is 15 residues long. Germline lookup yields CDR1 MNHNY and CDR2 SVGAGI (reference sequence). The DNA for the CDR3 is TGTGCCAGCAGTGACTCGATAGGGTCCTACAATGAGCAGTTCTTC. Translating it yields CASSDSIGSYNEQFF.

V gene TRBV6-1 combines with J gene TRBJ1-5; a possible D gene is TRBD1 (6 bases). The CDR3 length is 13 residues. V lost 11 bases and J lost 0, with 11 bases in between. Germline assignment: CDR1 MNHNS and CDR2 SASEGT. The CDR3 spells CACTGTSNQPQHF. Here the CDR3 DNA reads TGTGCCTGCACAGGGACTAGCAATCAGCCCCAGCATTTT.

Details on this clonotype: A much larger clonotype is one base distant, so this may be a read error. This rearrangement joins TRBV18 to TRBJ2-7; perhaps D is TRBD1 or TRBD2 (5 bases each). From germline, CDR1 is KGHSH and CDR2 LQKENI. CDR3 length equals 14 residues. CDR3 residues: CAGSLRRDGYEQYV. In nucleotides, the CDR3 is TGTGCCGGCTCCCTCCGCCGGGACGGTTACGAGCAGTACGTC.

The chain links TRBV7-2 to TRBJ2-5; 7 bases line up with TRBD2. Germline lookup yields CDR1 SGHTA and CDR2 FQGNSA. The CDR3 sequence is 14 residues long. Losses at the gene ends were 6 bases for V and 1 base for J; bases not matched to a gene: 5. In DNA, the CDR3 is TGTGCCAGCAGACTAGCTAGCGGCCAAGAGACCCAGTACTTC. Its translation is CASRLASGQETQYF.

The chain couples TRBV6-2 or TRBV6-3 to TRBJ2-1; 7 positions match TRBD2. The germline gives CDR1 MNHEY, CDR2 SVGEGT. With V trimmed by 5 bases and J by 4 bases, 8 bases remained unmatched. The length of the CDR3 is 15 residues. DNA for the CDR3: TGTGCCAGCAGTGTGGCTAGCGGACCTTACAATGAGCAGTTCTTC. The encoded protein is CASSVASGPYNEQFF.

In this sample, this clonotype turned up many times. The V and J genes are TRBV18 and TRBJ2-1; a weak D match, TRBD2 (5 bases). This CDR3 contains 13 residues. V was shortened by 5 bases and J by 3 bases, with 8 bases between the two germline ends. The germline V gene encodes CDR1 KGHSH and CDR2 LQKENI. This CDR3 reads CASSSDFYNEQFF. CDR3 DNA: TGTGCCAGCTCATCGGACTTCTACAATGAGCAGTTCTTC.

The V gene is TRBV5-1, the J gene TRBJ2-2; D unresolved. The length of the CDR3 is 15 residues. CDR1 is SGHRS and CDR2 is YFSETQ in the germline V gene. With 0 bases removed from V and 7 bases from J, the gap between germline ends came to 13 bases. The CDR3, as DNA: TGCGCCAGCAGCTTGGATACTGTTTCCTACGGGGAGCTGTTTTTT. It yields the protein CASSLDTVSYGELFF. Based on the CDR3 plus reference TRBV5-1 and TRBJ2-2, the full variable domain is KAGVTQTPRYLIKTRGQQVTLSCSPISGHRSVSWYQQTPGQGLQFLFEYFSETQRNKGNFPGRFSGRQFSNSRSEMNVSTLELGDSALYLCASSLDTVSYGELFFGEGSRLTVL.

The chain couples TRBV6-2 or TRBV6-3 to TRBJ1-3, with D perhaps TRBD1 (5 bases). V lost 6 bases and J 4 bases, leaving 16 bases between the germline ends. CDR3 length: 15 residues. Germline loops: CDR1 MNHEY, CDR2 SVGEGT. DNA of the CDR3: TGTGCCAGCAGAACCACGAGGGGTTCGGGAAACACCATATATTTT. Translating it yields CASRTTRGSGNTIYF.

This clonotype appeared many times. The genes are TRBV5-1 and TRBJ2-1; no firm D call. Germline CDR1 and CDR2: SGHRS and YFSETQ. The CDR3 length is 15 residues. Between the trimmed V and J ends, which lost 0 bases and 6 bases, there was a span of 13 bases. The CDR3 region is CASSLVRQESNEQFF. In DNA form, the CDR3 reads TGCGCCAGCAGCTTGGTTCGGCAGGAAAGCAATGAGCAGTTCTTC.

This clonotype occurred many times. The V call is TRBV30, the J call TRBJ2-5, with a tentative D call TRBD1 (5 bases). CDR1 and CDR2 (germline): GTSNPN, SVGIG (reference sequence). The CDR3 length is 18 residues. Deletions cut 3 bases from V and 1 base from J, with 24 bases between. The CDR3 reads CAWRPNRPGKLTQETQYF. The CDR3 DNA follows: TGTGCCTGGAGGCCAAACCGACCAGGGAAACTAACCCAAGAGACCCAGTACTTC.

This clonotype showed up many times. The chain has TRBV19 and TRBJ1-2; D is ambiguous. Germline V lookup: CDR1 LNHDA, CDR2 SQIVND (reference sequence). V lost 3 bases and J 2 bases, leaving 13 bases between the germline ends. The CDR3 runs 15 residues. The CDR3 sequence: CASSIRAGTNYGYTF. The DNA of the CDR3 is TGTGCCAGTAGTATTAGGGCAGGAACAAACTATGGCTACACCTTC.

In this sample, this clonotype turned up many times. The chain is built from TRBV29-1 and TRBJ2-5; 7 bases match TRBD1. This CDR3 is built from 13 residues. In germline, CDR1 is SQVTM, CDR2 ANQGSEA. J lost 3 bases, V lost 1 base, and 2 bases had no gene match. CDR3 sequence reads: CSVEGQGEETQYF. Here the CDR3 DNA reads TGCAGCGTTGAAGGACAGGGAGAAGAGACCCAGTACTTC.

The chain is built from TRBV7-3 and TRBJ2-2; 7 nucleotides match TRBD2. The J segment lost 5 bases and the V segment lost 3 bases, leaving 9 bases of the junction unmatched. CDR1 is SGHTA and CDR2 is FQGTGA in the germline V gene. The CDR3 is made up of 16 amino acids. CDR3 region: CASSFPGGLGTGELFF. In DNA, the CDR3 is TGTGCCAGCAGCTTCCCCGGGGGGTTGGGGACCGGGGAGCTGTTTTTT.

This clonotype was detected a few times. The chain recombines TRBV6-1 with TRBJ1-1; D not resolved. CDR1 and CDR2 (germline): MNHNS, SASEGT. The V and J ends lost 7 bases and 0 bases respectively, with 9 bases between them. This CDR3 region has 13 residues. This CDR3 reads CASNLDLNTEAFF. CDR3 sequence (DNA): TGTGCCAGCAATTTAGACCTGAACACTGAAGCTTTCTTT.

There are a few counts of this clonotype. The V gene is TRBV11-3, the J gene TRBJ2-7; 7 nucleotides line up with TRBD1. Germline trimming cut 0 bases from V and 6 bases from J; bases unmatched to any gene: 8. The CDR3 spans 15 residues. Germline lookup yields CDR1 SGHNT and CDR2 YENEEA. CDR3 in DNA: TGTGCCAGCAGCTTAGAGACAGGGAAATTCTGCGAGCAGTACTTC. Translation gives CASSLETGKFCEQYF.

The table lists this clonotype with many counts. The chain couples TRBV27 to TRBJ2-1; TRBD1 or TRBD2 may be the D gene (5 bases each). Per the germline V gene, CDR1 is MNHEY and CDR2 is SMNVEV (reference sequence). Between the trimmed V and J ends, which lost 6 bases and 0 bases, there was a span of 9 bases. CDR3 length: 14 amino acids. The CDR3 region is CASSMGDSYNEQFF. DNA for the CDR3: TGTGCCAGCAGCATGGGGGACTCCTACAATGAGCAGTTCTTC.

V and J are TRBV5-1 and TRBJ2-1, with D maybe TRBD2 (7 bases). The CDR3 contains 16 residues. Trimming removed 0 bases from V and 4 bases from J, with 14 bases in between. The V gene's germline CDR1 is SGHRS and CDR2 YFSETQ. The CDR3 reads CASSLEGGRDYNEQFF. For the CDR3, the DNA is TGCGCCAGCAGCTTGGAGGGGGGGCGGGATTACAATGAGCAGTTCTTC.

This clonotype occurred many times. The chain is built from TRBV29-1 and TRBJ1-2; a weak D match, TRBD1 (6 bases). The CDR3 spans 13 residues. V was shortened by 1 base and J by 8 bases, with 14 bases between the two germline ends. CDR1 and CDR2 (germline): SQVTM, ANQGSEA. In DNA, the CDR3 is TGCAGCGTTGAAGGGAACAGGGTTGAAGGCTACACCTTC. The encoded protein is CSVEGNRVEGYTF.

The rearrangement links TRBV4-1 to TRBJ1-2; D gene unclear. The CDR3 runs 15 residues. The germline gives CDR1 MGHRA, CDR2 YSYEKL. V gave up 0 bases and J gave up 8 bases, with 16 bases separating them. The CDR3 sequence is CASSQDGNPIWGYTF. DNA for the CDR3: TGCGCCAGCAGCCAAGACGGGAACCCTATCTGGGGCTACACCTTC.

This clonotype was found many times. The chain carries TRBV30 and TRBJ2-2; 7 bases match TRBD1. CDR3 length equals 15 residues. The V gene end was trimmed by 3 bases and the J gene end by 1 base; junction bases not matched to a gene: 5. Germline lookup yields CDR1 GTSNPN and CDR2 SVGIG (reference sequence). The CDR3 DNA reads TGTGCCTGGAGGGGGTGGACAGGGAACACCGGGGAGCTGTTTTTT. It translates to CAWRGWTGNTGELFF.

This chain joins TRBV20-1 and TRBJ2-1; TRBD2 aligns across 7 bases. The CDR3 totals 13 residues. Germline V gene sequence: CDR1 DFQATT, CDR2 SNEGSKA (reference sequence). Written as DNA, the CDR3 is TGCGGCGCCCGGGACTATAATTACAATGAGCAGTTCTTC. Its translation: CGARDYNYNEQFF.

This rearrangement joins TRBV12-3 or TRBV12-4 to TRBJ1-5; D is possibly TRBD1 (5 bases). Trimming removed 0 bases from V and 4 bases from J, with 13 bases in between. CDR3 length: 16 residues. CDR3 nucleotide sequence: TGTGCCAGCAGTTTAGCGCGAACTGGGGCTAATCAGCCCCAGCATTTT. Protein product: CASSLARTGANQPQHF.

In this sample, this clonotype turned up a few times. This chain links TRBV20-1 with TRBJ2-5, with D possibly TRBD2 on 5 matching bases. The CDR3 runs to 14 residues. Germline V gene lookup returns CDR1 DFQATT and CDR2 SNEGSKA (reference sequence). V was shortened by 1 base and J by 1 base, with 10 bases between the two germline ends. The CDR3 reads CSARATTAQETQYF. The CDR3 region has the DNA TGCAGTGCTAGAGCGACTACCGCCCAAGAGACCCAGTACTTC.

This clonotype showed up just a few times. A much larger clone sits a single nucleotide away, making a read error possible. The rearrangement joins TRBV5-5 to TRBJ1-1; D perhaps matches TRBD1 (6 bases). CDR3 length: 18 residues. CDR1 is SGHKS and CDR2 is YYEKEE in the germline V gene (reference sequence). The ends were cut back, 1 base at V and 2 bases at J, with 21 bases in the middle. Written as DNA, the CDR3 is TGTGCCAGCAGCTTGAGGCCTGGGGGGCTGGGTCTAAACACTGAAGCTTTCTTT. The encoded protein is CASSLRPGGLGLNTEAFF.

This clonotype came up many times. The V and J genes are TRBV20-1 and TRBJ2-1, with 7 nucleotides matching TRBD1. V was clipped by 4 bases and J by 8 bases; unmatched bases: 11. CDR3 size: 14 residues. Germline V gene sequence: CDR1 DFQATT, CDR2 SNEGSKA (reference sequence). CDR3 in DNA: TGCAGTGCTACCCGAACAGGGGAGCCCGATGAGCAGTTCTTC. Amino acid sequence: CSATRTGEPDEQFF.